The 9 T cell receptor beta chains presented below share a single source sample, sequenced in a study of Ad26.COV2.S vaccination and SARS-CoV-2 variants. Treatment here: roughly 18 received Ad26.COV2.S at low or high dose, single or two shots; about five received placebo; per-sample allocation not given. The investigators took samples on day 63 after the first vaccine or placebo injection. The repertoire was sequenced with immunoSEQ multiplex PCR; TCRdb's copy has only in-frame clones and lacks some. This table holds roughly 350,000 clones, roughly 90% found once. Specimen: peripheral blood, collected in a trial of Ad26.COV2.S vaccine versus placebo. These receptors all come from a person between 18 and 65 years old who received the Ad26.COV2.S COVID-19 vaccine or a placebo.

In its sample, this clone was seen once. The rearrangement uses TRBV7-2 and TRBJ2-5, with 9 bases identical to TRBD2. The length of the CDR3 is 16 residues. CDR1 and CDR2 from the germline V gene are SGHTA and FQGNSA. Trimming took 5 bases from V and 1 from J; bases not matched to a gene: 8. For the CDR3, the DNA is TGTGCCAGCAGCGCCGGACTAGCGTACGTCCAAGAGACCCAGTACTTC. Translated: CASSAGLAYVQETQYF. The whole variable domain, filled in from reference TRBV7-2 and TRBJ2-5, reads GAGVSQSPSNKVTEKGKDVELRCDPISGHTALYWYRQSLGQGLEFLIYFQGNSAPDKSGLPSDRFSAERTGGSVSTLTIQRTQQEDSAVYLCASSAGLAYVQETQYFGPGTRLLVL.

CDR3 coding DNA: TGTGCCAGCAGGCAAAGATCAACTAATGAAAAACTGTTTTTT. Translated: CASRQRSTNEKLFF. The V gene is TRBV7-2, the J gene TRBJ1-4; D gene unclear. The CDR3 covers 14 residues. V gave up 6 bases and J gave up 0 bases, with 8 bases separating them. Germline V gene sequence: CDR1 SGHTA, CDR2 FQGNSA.

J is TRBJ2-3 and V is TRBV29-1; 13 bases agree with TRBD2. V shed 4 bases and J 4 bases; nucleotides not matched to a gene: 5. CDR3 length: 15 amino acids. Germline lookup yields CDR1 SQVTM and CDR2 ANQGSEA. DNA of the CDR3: TGCAGCGTTGCACTAGCGGGGGGGCCCGCAGATACGCAGTATTTT. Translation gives CSVALAGGPADTQYF.

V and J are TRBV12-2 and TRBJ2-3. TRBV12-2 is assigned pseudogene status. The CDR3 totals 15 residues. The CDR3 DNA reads TGTGCAAGTCGCTTAGGGTCTTGGGTTGGAGATACGCAGTATTTT. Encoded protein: CASRLGSWVGDTQYF.

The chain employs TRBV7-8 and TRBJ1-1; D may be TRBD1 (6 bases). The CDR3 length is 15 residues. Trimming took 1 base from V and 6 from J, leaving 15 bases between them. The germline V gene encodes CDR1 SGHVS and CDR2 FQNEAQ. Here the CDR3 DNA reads TGTGCCAGCAGCTTAGGTTCCGGGGGGCGATCTGAAGCTTTCTTT. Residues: CASSLGSGGRSEAFF.

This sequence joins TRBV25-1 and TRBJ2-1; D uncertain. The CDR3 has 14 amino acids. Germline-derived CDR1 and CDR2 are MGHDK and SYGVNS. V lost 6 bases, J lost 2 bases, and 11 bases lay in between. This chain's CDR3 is CASRPDGPYNEQFF. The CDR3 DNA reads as TGTGCCAGCAGGCCCGATGGCCCCTACAATGAGCAGTTCTTC.

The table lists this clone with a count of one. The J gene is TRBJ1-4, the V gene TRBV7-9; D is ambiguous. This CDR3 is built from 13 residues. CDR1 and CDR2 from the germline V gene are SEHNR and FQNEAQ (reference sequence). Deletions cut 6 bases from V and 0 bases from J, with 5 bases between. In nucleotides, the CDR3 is TGTGCCAGCAGGGCCGCAACTAATGAAAAACTGTTTTTT. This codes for CASRAATNEKLFF.

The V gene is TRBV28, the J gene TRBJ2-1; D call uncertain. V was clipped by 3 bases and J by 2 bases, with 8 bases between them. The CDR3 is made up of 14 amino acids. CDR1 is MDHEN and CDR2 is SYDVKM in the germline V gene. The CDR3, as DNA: TGTGCCAGCAGTTTTTCATTAACCTACAATGAGCAGTTCTTC. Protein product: CASSFSLTYNEQFF.

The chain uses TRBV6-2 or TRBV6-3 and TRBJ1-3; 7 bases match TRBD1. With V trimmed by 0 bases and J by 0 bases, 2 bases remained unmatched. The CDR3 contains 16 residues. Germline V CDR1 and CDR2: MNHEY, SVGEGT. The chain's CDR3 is CASSYSRDSSGNTIYF. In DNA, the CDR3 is TGTGCCAGCAGTTACTCGCGGGACAGCTCTGGAAACACCATATATTTT.